This record concerns one TCR beta chain sequence. These data are taken from a study of blood T cell repertoires in COVID-19. Study overall: The United States, Italy and Spain were the sources of the acute and convalescent COVID-19 samples. In each case, the material was cDNA or gDNA derived from T cells, B-cell-depleted T cells, or PBMCs.

The V gene's germline CDR1 is LNHDA and CDR2 SQIVND (reference sequence). J was trimmed by 4 bases and V by 4 bases; bases with no gene match: 9. The CDR3 runs 16 residues. Original handling: Amplified reference gene primers provided the basis for estimating nucleated cell counts. Profiling relied on immunoSEQ multiplex PCR, and the TCRdb table lists in-frame clones only, not all of them. V and J calls and clone size are given by that table; D and trimming were obtained from the DNA. Of around 71,000 clones listed, approximately 83% are singletons. The receptor's source is a man aged 65 to 85 with acute or convalescent COVID-19. Material for sequencing was peripheral blood. The chain recombines TRBV19 with TRBJ2-3; 9 nucleotides line up with TRBD2. CDR3 in amino acids: CASSKVVAGASDTQYF. The DNA for the CDR3 is TGTGCCAGTAGTAAGGTTGTAGCGGGGGCCTCAGATACGCAGTATTTT.